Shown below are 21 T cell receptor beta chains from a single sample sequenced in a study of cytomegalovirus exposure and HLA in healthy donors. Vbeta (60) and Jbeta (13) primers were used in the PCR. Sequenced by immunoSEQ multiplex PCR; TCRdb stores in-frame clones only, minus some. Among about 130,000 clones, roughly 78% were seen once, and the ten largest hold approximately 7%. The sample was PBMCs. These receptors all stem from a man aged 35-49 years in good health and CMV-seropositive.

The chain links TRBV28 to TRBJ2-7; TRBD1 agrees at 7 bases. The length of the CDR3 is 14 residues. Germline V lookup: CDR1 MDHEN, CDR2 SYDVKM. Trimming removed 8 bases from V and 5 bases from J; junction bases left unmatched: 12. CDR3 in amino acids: CASGLGQKIHEQYF. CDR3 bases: TGTGCCAGCGGCCTGGGACAGAAGATCCACGAGCAGTACTTC. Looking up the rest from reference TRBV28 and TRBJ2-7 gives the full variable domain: DVKVTQSSRYLVKRTGEKVFLECVQDMDHENMFWYRQDPGLGLRLIYFSYDVKMKEKGDIPEGYSVSREKKERFSLILESASTNQTSMYLCASGLGQKIHEQYFGPGTRLTVT.

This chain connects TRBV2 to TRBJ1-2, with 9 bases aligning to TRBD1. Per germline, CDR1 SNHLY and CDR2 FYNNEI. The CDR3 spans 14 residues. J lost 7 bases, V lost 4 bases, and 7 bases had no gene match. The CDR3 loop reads CASSVRTGAFGYTF. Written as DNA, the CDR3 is TGTGCCAGCAGTGTAAGGACAGGGGCCTTTGGCTACACCTTC.

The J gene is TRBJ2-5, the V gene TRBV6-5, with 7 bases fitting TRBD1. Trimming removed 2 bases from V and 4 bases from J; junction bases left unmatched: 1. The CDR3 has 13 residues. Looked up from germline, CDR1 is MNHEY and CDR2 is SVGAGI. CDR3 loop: CASSYNRGETQYF. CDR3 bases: TGTGCCAGCAGTTACAACAGGGGAGAGACCCAGTACTTC.

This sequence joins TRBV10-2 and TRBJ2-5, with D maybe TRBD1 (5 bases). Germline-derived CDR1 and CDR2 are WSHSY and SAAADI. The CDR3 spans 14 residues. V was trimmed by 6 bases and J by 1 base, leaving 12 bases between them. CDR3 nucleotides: TGCGCCAGCAGCCTGGGGCCGACCCAAGAGACCCAGTACTTC. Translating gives CASSLGPTQETQYF.

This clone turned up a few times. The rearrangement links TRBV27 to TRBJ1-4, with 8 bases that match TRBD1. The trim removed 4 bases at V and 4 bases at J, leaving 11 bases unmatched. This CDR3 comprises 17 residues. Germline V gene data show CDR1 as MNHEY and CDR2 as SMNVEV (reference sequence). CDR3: CASSWNSRTGINEKLFF. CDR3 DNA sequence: TGTGCCAGCAGTTGGAATTCAAGGACAGGGATTAATGAAAAACTGTTTTTT.

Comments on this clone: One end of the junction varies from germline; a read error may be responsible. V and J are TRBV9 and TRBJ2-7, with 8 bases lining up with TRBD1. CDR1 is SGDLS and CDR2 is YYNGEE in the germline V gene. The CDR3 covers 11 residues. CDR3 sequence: CASSEGDRLYF. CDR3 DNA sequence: TGTGCCAGCAGCGAGGGGGACAGGTTGTATTTC.

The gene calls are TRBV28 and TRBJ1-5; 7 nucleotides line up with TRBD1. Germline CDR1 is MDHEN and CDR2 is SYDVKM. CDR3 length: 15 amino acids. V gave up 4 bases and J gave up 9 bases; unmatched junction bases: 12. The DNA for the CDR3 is TGTGCCAGCAGTTCCCCCGGGACAGCCCTTCGGCCCCAGCATTTT. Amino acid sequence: CASSSPGTALRPQHF.

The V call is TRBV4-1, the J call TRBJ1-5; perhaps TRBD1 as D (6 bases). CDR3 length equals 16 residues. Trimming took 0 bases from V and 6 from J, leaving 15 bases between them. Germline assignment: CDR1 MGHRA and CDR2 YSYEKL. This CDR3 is CASSQDVGAGVQPQHF. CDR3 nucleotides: TGCGCCAGCAGCCAAGATGTCGGGGCAGGGGTTCAGCCCCAGCATTTT.

This chain's CDR3 is CSAQQGIYYEQYF. The CDR3, as DNA: TGCAGCGCCCAACAGGGGATATACTACGAGCAGTACTTC. V is TRBV29-1 and J is TRBJ2-7; TRBD1 matches 7 bases. This CDR3 is built from 13 residues. V trimming: 7 bases; J trimming: 3 bases; junction bases outside the gene matches: 9. In germline, CDR1 is SQVTM, CDR2 ANQGSEA.

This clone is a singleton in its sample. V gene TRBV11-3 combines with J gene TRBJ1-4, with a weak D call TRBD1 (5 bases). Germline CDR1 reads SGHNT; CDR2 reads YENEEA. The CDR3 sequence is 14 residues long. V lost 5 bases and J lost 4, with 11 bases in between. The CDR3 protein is CASSQGHFNEKLFF. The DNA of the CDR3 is TGTGCCAGCAGCCAAGGACACTTTAATGAAAAACTGTTTTTT.

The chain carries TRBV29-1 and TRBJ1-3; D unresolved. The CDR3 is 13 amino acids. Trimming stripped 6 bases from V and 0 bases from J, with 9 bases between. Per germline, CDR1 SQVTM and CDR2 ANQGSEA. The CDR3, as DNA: TGCAGCGTAATTAGTCACTCTGGAAACACCATATATTTT. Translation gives CSVISHSGNTIYF.

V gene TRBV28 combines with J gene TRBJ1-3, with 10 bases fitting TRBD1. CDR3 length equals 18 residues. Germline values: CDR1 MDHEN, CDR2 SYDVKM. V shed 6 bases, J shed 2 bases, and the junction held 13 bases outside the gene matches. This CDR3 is CASSTNRDRGRAGNTIYF. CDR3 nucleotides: TGTGCCAGCAGCACTAACCGGGACAGGGGACGAGCTGGAAACACCATATATTTT.

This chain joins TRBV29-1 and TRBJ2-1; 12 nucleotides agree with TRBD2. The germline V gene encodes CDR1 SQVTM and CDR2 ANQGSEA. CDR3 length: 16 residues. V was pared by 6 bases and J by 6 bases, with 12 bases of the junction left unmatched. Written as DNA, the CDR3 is TGCAGCGTATCAACTAAAAGACTAGCGGGAGTCAATGAGCAGTTCTTC. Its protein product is CSVSTKRLAGVNEQFF.

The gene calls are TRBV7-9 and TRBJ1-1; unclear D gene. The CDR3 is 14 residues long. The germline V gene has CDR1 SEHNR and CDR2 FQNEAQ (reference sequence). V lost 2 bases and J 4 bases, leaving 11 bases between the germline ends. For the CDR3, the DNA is TGTGCCAGCAGCTTATCTCTGGGCTCCACTGAAGCTTTCTTT. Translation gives CASSLSLGSTEAFF. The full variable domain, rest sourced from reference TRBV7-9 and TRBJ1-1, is DTGVSQNPRHKITKRGQNVTFRCDPISEHNRLYWYRQTLGQGPEFLTYFQNEAQLEKSRLLSDRFSAERPKGSFSTLEIQRTEQGDSAMYLCASSLSLGSTEAFFGQGTRLTVV.

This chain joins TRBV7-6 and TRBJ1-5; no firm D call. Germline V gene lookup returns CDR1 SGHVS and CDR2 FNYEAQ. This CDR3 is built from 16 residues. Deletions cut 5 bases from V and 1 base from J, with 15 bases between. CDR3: CASSHTLGSSNQPQHF. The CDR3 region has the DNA TGTGCCAGCAGCCATACACTAGGTTCCAGCAATCAGCCCCAGCATTTT.

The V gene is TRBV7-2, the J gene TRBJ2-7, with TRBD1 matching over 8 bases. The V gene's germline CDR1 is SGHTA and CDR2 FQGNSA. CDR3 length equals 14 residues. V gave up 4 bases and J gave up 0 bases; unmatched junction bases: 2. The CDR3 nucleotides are TGTGCCAGCAGCTATCAGGGGGCCTCCTACGAGCAGTACTTC. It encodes CASSYQGASYEQYF.

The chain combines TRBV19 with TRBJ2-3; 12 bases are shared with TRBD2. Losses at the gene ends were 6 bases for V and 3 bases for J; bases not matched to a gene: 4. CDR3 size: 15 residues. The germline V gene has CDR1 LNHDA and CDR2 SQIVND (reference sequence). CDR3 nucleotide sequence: TGTGCCAGTAGCCCGACTAGCGGGAGTACAGATACGCAGTATTTT. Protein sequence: CASSPTSGSTDTQYF. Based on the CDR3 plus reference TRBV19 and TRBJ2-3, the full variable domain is DGGITQSPKYLFRKEGQNVTLSCEQNLNHDAMYWYRQDPGQGLRLIYYSQIVNDFQKGDIAEGYSVSREKKESFPLTVTSAQKNPTAFYLCASSPTSGSTDTQYFGPGTRLTVL.

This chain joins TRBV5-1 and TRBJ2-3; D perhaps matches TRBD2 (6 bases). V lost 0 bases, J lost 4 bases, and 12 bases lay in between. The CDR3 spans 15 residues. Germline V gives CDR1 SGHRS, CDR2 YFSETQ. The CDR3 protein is CASSLAGSGADTQYF. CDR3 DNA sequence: TGCGCCAGCAGCTTGGCCGGGAGCGGCGCAGATACGCAGTATTTT.

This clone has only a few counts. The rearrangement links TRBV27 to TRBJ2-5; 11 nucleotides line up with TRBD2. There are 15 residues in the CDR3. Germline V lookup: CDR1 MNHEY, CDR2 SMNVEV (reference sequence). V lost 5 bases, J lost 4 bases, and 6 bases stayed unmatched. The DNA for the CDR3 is TGTGCCAGCAGTATTATAGCGGGAGGGGTAGAGACCCAGTACTTC. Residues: CASSIIAGGVETQYF.

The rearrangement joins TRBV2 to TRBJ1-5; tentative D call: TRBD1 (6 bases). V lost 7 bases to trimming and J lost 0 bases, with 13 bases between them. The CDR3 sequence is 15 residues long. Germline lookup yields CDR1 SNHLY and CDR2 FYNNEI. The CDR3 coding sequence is TGTGCCAGCACCGCTGGACAGAATAGCAATCAGCCCCAGCATTTT. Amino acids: CASTAGQNSNQPQHF.

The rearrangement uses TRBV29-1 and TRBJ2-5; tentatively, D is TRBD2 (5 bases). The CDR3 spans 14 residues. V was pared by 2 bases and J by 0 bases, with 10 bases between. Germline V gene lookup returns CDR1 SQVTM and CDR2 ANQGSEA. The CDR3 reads CSVESRVYQETQYF. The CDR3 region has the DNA TGCAGCGTTGAATCGCGGGTCTACCAAGAGACCCAGTACTTC.